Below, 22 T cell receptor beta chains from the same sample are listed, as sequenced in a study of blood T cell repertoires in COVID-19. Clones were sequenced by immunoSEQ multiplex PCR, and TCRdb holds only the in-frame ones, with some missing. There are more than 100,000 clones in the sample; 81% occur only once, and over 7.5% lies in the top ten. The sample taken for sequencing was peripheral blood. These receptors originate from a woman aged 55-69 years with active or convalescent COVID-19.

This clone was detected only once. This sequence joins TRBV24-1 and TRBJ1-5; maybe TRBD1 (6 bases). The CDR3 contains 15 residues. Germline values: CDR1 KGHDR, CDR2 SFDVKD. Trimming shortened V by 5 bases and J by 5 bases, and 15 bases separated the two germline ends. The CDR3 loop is CATSAAGTPHQPQHF. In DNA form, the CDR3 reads TGTGCCACCAGTGCCGCCGGGACACCCCATCAGCCCCAGCATTTT.

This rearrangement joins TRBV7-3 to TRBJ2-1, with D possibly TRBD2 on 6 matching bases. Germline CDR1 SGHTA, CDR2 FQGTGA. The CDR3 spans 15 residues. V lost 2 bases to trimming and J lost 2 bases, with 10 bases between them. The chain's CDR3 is CASSLGRSTYNEQFF. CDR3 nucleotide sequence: TGTGCCAGCAGCTTAGGGAGGTCCACCTACAATGAGCAGTTCTTC. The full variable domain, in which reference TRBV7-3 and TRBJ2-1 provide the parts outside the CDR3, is GAGVSQTPSNKVTEKGKYVELRCDPISGHTALYWYRQSLGQGPEFLIYFQGTGAADDSGLPNDRFFAVRPEGSVSTLKIQRTERGDSAVYLCASSLGRSTYNEQFFGPGTRLTVL.

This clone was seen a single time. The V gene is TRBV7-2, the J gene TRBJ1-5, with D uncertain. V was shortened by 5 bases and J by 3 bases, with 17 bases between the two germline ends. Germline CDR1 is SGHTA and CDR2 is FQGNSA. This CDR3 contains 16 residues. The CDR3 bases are TGTGCCAGCAGCCCCCGCCGCGTGGGCCTCAATCAGCCCCAGCATTTT. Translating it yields CASSPRRVGLNQPQHF.

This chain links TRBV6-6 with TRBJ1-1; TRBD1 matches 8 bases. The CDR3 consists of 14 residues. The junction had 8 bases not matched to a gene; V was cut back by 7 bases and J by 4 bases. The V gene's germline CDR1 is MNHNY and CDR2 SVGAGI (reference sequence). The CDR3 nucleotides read TGTGCCAGCAACCCCGCAGGGGGCGTCACTGAAGCTTTCTTT. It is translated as CASNPAGGVTEAFF.

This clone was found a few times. Here the CDR3 DNA reads TGCGCCAGCAGAGGACAGGGGGCGCGGACTGAAGCTTTCTTT. Translation gives CASRGQGARTEAFF. The chain carries TRBV5-1 and TRBJ1-1; 11 bases match TRBD1. Germline V gene sequence: CDR1 SGHRS, CDR2 YFSETQ. The CDR3 length is 14 residues. V trimming: 5 bases; J trimming: 5 bases; junction bases outside the gene matches: 5.

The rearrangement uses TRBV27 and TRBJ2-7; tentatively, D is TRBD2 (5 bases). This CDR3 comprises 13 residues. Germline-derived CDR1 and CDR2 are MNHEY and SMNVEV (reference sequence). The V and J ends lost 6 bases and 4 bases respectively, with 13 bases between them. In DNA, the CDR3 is TGTGCCAGCAGCCCCTCCCCGGGGTACGAGCAGTACGTC. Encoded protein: CASSPSPGYEQYV.

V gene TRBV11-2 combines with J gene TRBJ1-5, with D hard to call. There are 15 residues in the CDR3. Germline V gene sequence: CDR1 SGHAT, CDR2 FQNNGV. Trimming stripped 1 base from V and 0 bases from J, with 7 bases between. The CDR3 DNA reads TGTGCCAGCAGCTTAGGACCGGGTAGCAATCAGCCCCAGCATTTT. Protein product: CASSLGPGSNQPQHF. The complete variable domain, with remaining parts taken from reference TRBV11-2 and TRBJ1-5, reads EAGVAQSPRYKIIEKRQSVAFWCNPISGHATLYWYQQILGQGPKLLIQFQNNGVVDDSQLPKDRFSAERLKGVDSTLKIQPAKLEDSAVYLCASSLGPGSNQPQHFGDGTRLSIL.

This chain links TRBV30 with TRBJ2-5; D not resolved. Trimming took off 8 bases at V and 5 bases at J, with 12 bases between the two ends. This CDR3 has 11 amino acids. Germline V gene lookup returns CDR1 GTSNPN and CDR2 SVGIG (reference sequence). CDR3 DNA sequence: TGTGCCGGCTCTAGTGAGGAGACCCAGTACTTC. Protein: CAGSSEETQYF. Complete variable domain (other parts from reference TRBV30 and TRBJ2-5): SQTIHQWPATLVQPVGSPLSLECTVEGTSNPNLYWYRQAAGRGLQLLFYSVGIGQISSEVPQNLSASRPQDRQFILSSKKLLLSDSGFYLCAGSSEETQYFGPGTRLLVL.

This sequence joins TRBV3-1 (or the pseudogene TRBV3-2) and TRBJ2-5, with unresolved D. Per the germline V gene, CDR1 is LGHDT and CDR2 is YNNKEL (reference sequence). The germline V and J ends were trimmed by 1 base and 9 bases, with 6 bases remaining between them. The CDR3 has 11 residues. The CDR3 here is CASSQGVPQYF. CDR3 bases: TGTGCCAGCAGCCAAGGAGTTCCCCAGTACTTC.

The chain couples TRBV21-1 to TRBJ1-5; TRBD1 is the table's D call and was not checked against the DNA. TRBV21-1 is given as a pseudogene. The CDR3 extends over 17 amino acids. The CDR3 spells CASSKRGRGPGNQPQHF. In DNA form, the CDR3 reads TGTGCCAGCAGCAAAAGGGGCCGTGGTCCAGGCAATCAGCCCCAGCATTTT.

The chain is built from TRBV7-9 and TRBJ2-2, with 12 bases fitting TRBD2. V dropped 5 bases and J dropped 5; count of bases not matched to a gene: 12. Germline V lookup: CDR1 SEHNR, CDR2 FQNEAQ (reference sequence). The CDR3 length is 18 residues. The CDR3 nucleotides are TGTGCCAGCAGCACAGCCCTAGCGGGAGGGCCGCGTACCGGGGAGCTGTTTTTT. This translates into CASSTALAGGPRTGELFF.

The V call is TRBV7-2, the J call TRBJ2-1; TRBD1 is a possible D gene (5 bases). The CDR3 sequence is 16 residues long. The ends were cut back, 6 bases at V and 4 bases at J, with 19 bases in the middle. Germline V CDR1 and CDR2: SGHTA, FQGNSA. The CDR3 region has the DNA TGTGCCAGCAGTTGGGTACTAAGGGGAAAATACAATGAGCAGTTCTTC. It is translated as CASSWVLRGKYNEQFF.

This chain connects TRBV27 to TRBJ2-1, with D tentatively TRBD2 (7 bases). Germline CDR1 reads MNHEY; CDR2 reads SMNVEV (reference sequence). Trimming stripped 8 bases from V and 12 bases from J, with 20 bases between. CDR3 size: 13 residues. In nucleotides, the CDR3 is TGTGCCAGCGTCTCATCGGGGGGCGCCCGGCAGTTCTTC. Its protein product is CASVSSGGARQFF.

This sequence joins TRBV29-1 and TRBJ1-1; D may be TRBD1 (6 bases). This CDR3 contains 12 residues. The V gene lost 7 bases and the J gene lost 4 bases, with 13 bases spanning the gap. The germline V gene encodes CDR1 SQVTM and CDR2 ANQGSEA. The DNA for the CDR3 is TGCAGCGCCCACCTCAGGGGCACTGAAGCTTTCTTT. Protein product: CSAHLRGTEAFF.

CDR3 in amino acids: CASSGEQLNQPQHF. The CDR3 DNA follows: TGTGCCAGCAGTGGAGAACAGTTAAATCAGCCCCAGCATTTT. The rearrangement joins TRBV2 to TRBJ1-5; no firm D call. Germline-derived CDR1 and CDR2 are SNHLY and FYNNEI. CDR3 length: 14 residues. The V gene lost 4 bases and the J gene lost 4 bases, with 11 bases spanning the gap.

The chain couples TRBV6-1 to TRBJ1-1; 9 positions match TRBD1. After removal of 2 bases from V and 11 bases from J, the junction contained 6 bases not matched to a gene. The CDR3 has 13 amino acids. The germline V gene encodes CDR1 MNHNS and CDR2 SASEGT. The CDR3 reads CASSERDRVVAFF. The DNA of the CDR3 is TGTGCCAGCAGTGAAAGGGACAGGGTCGTGGCTTTCTTT.

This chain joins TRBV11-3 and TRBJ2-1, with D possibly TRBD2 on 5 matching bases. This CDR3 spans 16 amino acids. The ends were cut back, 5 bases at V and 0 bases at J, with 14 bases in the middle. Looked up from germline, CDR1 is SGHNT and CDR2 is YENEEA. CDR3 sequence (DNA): TGTGCCAGCAGCCCTACTCGGGGTAACTCCTACAATGAGCAGTTCTTC. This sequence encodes CASSPTRGNSYNEQFF.

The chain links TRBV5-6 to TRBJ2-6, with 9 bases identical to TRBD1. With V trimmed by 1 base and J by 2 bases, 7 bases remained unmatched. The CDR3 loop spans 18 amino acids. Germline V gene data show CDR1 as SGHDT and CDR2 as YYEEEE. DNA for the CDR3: TGTGCCAGCAGCTTGCGACGAACAGGGGGCGCTGGGGCCAACGTCCTGACTTTC. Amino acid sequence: CASSLRRTGGAGANVLTF. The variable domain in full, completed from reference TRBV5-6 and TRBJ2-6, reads DAGVTQSPTHLIKTRGQQVTLRCSPKSGHDTVSWYQQALGQGPQFIFQYYEEEERQRGNFPDRFSGHQFPNYSSELNVNALLLGDSALYLCASSLRRTGGAGANVLTFGAGSRLTVL.

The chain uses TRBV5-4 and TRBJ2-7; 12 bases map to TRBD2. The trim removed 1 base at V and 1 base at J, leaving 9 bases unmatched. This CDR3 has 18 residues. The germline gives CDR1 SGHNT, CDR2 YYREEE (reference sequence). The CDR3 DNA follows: TGTGCCAGCAGCTTGCGGATCGGCGGACTAGCGGGATCCTACGAGCAGTACTTC. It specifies CASSLRIGGLAGSYEQYF.

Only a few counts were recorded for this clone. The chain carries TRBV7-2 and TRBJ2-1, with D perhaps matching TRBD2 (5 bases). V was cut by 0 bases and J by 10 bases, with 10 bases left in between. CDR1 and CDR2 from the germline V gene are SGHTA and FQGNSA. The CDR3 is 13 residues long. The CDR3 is CASSLARVSEQFF. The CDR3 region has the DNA TGTGCCAGCAGCTTAGCGCGGGTGAGCGAGCAGTTCTTC.

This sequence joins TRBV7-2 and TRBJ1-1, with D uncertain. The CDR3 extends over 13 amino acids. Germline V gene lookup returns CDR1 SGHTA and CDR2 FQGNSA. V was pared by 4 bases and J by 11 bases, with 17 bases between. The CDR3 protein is CASSSTEGVRAFF. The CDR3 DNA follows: TGTGCCAGCAGCTCCACCGAGGGTGTGAGGGCTTTCTTT.

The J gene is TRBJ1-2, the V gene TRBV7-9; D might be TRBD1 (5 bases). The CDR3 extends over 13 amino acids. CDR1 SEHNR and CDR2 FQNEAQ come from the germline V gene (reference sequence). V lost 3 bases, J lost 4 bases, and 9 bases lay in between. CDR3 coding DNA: TGTGCCAGCAGCTTGGCTACAGGCTATGGCTACACCTTC. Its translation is CASSLATGYGYTF. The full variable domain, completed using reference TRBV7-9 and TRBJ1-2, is DTGVSQNPRHKITKRGQNVTFRCDPISEHNRLYWYRQTLGQGPEFLTYFQNEAQLEKSRLLSDRFSAERPKGSFSTLEIQRTEQGDSAMYLCASSLATGYGYTFGSGTRLTVV.